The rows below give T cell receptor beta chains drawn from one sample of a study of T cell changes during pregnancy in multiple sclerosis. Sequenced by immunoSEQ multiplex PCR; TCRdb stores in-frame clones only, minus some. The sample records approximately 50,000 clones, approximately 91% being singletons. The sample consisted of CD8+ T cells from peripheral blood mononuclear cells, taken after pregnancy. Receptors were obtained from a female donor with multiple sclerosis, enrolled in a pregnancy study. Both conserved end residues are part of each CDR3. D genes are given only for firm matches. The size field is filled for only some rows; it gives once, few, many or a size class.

TGTGCCAGCAGCTTTAAACAGGGACCCTACGAGCAGTACTTC CASSFKQGPYEQYF - - TRBJ2-7 TRBV5-8
TGTGCCAGCAGCCCCTCCGGTGGTGAGCGGGGCTACGAGCAGTACTTC CASSPSGGERGYEQYF - TRBD2 TRBJ2-7 TRBV27
TGTGCCAGCAGCCCCCGCGGGGCGCCGTACAATGAGCAGTTCTTC CASSPRGAPYNEQFF - - TRBJ2-1 TRBV7-2
TGCAGCGTTGCTGGACAGGGGGCTGGAAACACCATATATTTT CSVAGQGAGNTIYF - TRBD1 TRBJ1-3 TRBV29-1
TGTGCCAGCAGTTTATCGTGGGGGATAGCGGGGAACCAAGAGACCCAGTACTTC CASSLSWGIAGNQETQYF once TRBD2 TRBJ2-5 TRBV27
TGTGCCAGCAGCGCGGTACAGGGGCTGAACTATGGCTACACCTTC CASSAVQGLNYGYTF - TRBD1 TRBJ1-2 TRBV9
TGTGCCAGCAGCAGACAGGGGGGGCAGACCCAGTACTTC CASSRQGGQTQYF - TRBD1 TRBJ2-5 TRBV7-3
TGTGCCAGCAGCGCACCGACACAGGGGTACTCTGGGGCCAACGTCCTGACTTTC CASSAPTQGYSGANVLTF - TRBD1 TRBJ2-6 TRBV7-6
TGTGCCAGCAGTGGTGGGACTAGCGGGGGGGATGTGGATGAGCAGTTCTTC CASSGGTSGGDVDEQFF - TRBD2 TRBJ2-1 TRBV6-1
TGTGCCAGCAGCCCAGGGACAGGGGGAGCGAACACTGAAGCTTTCTTT CASSPGTGGANTEAFF - TRBD1 TRBJ1-1 TRBV11-1
TGTGCCAGCAGTTACTATCATACAGGGACTGAAGCTTTCTTT CASSYYHTGTEAFF few - TRBJ1-1 TRBV6-5
TGTGCCAGTAGTATGGTGGGGGCGGACACTGAAGCTTTCTTT CASSMVGADTEAFF - - TRBJ1-1 TRBV19
TGTGCCAGCAGATCTGGAGGGGAGCGGGGCATCAACGGGGAGCTGTTTTTT CASRSGGERGINGELFF - TRBD2 TRBJ2-2 TRBV9
TGTGCCAGCAGCAGGGGACTAGGGGACTACAATGAGCAGTTCTTC CASSRGLGDYNEQFF - TRBD2 TRBJ2-1 TRBV7-2
TGTGCTAGTGGTTTGGACAGGGTTAACGGCTACACCTTC CASGLDRVNGYTF - - TRBJ1-2 TRBV12-5
TGTGCCAGCAGCTTACTTTTGAACACTGAAGCTTTCTTT CASSLLLNTEAFF - - TRBJ1-1 TRBV5-5
TGTGCCAGCAGCTGGGGACTAGCGGGGAGCACAGATACGCAGTATTTT CASSWGLAGSTDTQYF - TRBD2 TRBJ2-3 TRBV7-8
TGTGCCAGCAGGGGACTAGCCGATAGCACAGATACGCAGTATTTT CASRGLADSTDTQYF - TRBD2 TRBJ2-3 TRBV27
TGTGCCAGCAGCCCCGGACTCCAAGAGACCCAGTACTTC CASSPGLQETQYF - - TRBJ2-5 TRBV7-2